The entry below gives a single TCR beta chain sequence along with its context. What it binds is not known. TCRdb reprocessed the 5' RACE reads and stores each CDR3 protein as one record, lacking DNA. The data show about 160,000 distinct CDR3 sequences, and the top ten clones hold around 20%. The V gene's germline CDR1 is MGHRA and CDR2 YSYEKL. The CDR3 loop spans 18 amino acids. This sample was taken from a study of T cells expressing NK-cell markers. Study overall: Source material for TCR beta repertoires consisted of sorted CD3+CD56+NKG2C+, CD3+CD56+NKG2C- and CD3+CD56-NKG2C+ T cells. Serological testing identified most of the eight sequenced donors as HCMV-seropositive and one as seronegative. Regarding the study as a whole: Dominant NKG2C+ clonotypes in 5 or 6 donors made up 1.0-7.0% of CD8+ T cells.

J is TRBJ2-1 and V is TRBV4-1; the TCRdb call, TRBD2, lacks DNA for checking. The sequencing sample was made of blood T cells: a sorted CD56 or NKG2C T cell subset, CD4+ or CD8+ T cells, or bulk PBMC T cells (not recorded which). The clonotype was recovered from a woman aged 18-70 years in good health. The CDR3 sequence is CASSQDQGSGGFYNEQFF.